Following are 21 T cell receptor beta chains from one sample sequenced in a study of blood T cell repertoires in COVID-19. Sequencing used immunoSEQ multiplex PCR; TCRdb keeps in-frame clones, though not all of them. The table includes 300,000 to 350,000 clones, over 75% detected once. Input material: peripheral blood. All receptors come from a woman in her 30s with COVID-19, enrolled during active disease.

This chain joins TRBV11-2 and TRBJ2-1; no firm D call. The CDR3 sequence is 14 residues long. Germline CDR1 is SGHAT and CDR2 is FQNNGV. With 1 base removed from V and 7 bases from J, the gap between germline ends came to 11 bases. CDR3 nucleotide sequence: TGTGCCAGCAGCTTAGGCTCACGGAGTAATGAGCAGTTCTTC. Its protein is CASSLGSRSNEQFF.

The gene calls are TRBV2 and TRBJ2-7, with D uncertain. V was cut by 2 bases and J by 4 bases, with 6 bases left in between. Looked up from germline, CDR1 is SNHLY and CDR2 is FYNNEI. The CDR3 contains 12 residues. The CDR3 loop is CASSELGYEQYF. In nucleotides, the CDR3 is TGTGCCAGCAGTGAACTAGGTTACGAGCAGTACTTC. Based on the CDR3 plus reference TRBV2 and TRBJ2-7, the full variable domain is EPEVTQTPSHQVTQMGQEVILRCVPISNHLYFYWYRQILGQKVEFLVSFYNNEISEKSEIFDDQFSVERPDGSNFTLKIRSTKLEDSAMYFCASSELGYEQYFGPGTRLTVT.

This chain joins TRBV4-1 and TRBJ2-3; 7 nucleotides line up with TRBD1. With V trimmed by 5 bases and J by 6 bases, 8 bases remained unmatched. Germline loops: CDR1 MGHRA, CDR2 YSYEKL. CDR3 length: 14 amino acids. The CDR3 DNA is TGCGCCAGCAGCATCCCAGGGGGTGATGATACGCAGTATTTT. As protein: CASSIPGGDDTQYF.

V is TRBV28 and J is TRBJ2-5; 8 bases fit TRBD1. CDR1 is MDHEN and CDR2 is SYDVKM in the germline V gene. The CDR3 length is 15 residues. J lost 4 bases, V lost 6 bases, and 10 bases had no gene match. CDR3 DNA sequence: TGTGCCAGCAGCCTGACAGGGGACCAACCAGAGACCCAGTACTTC. Protein sequence: CASSLTGDQPETQYF.

The rearrangement links TRBV5-1 to TRBJ1-1, with D perhaps matching TRBD1 (5 bases). V was clipped by 3 bases and J by 2 bases, with 11 bases between them. Germline V gene data show CDR1 as SGHRS and CDR2 as YFSETQ. The CDR3 spans 14 residues. CDR3 sequence (DNA): TGCGCCAGCAGCTGGGGAGGGGCAAACACTGAAGCTTTCTTT. Its protein is CASSWGGANTEAFF.

The chain has TRBV5-1 and TRBJ1-2, with a weak D call TRBD1 (5 bases). Germline CDR1 and CDR2: SGHRS and YFSETQ. This CDR3 is 16 amino acids long. The germline V and J ends were trimmed by 0 bases and 3 bases, with 15 bases remaining between them. The CDR3 DNA sequence: TGCGCCAGCAGCTTGGCTCAGGGTGCCCTAGACTATGGCTACACCTTC. Its protein is CASSLAQGALDYGYTF.

This clone was counted a single time. This chain connects TRBV10-1 to TRBJ1-5, with 8 bases fitting TRBD1. Germline assignment: CDR1 WNHNN and CDR2 SYGVQD (reference sequence). Losses at the gene ends were 7 bases for V and 0 bases for J; bases not matched to a gene: 11. The CDR3 loop spans 17 amino acids. DNA of the CDR3: TGCGCCAGCAACGGACAGGGTGAGGCTAATAGCAATCAGCCCCAGCATTTT. It encodes CASNGQGEANSNQPQHF.

This chain uses TRBV27 with TRBJ1-1; 7 bases match TRBD1. Germline V CDR1 and CDR2: MNHEY, SMNVEV (reference sequence). The CDR3 length is 15 residues. With V trimmed by 0 bases and J by 1 base, 2 bases remained unmatched. CDR3 in amino acids: CASSLSTGRNTEAFF. The CDR3 nucleotides read TGTGCCAGCAGTTTATCGACAGGGAGGAACACTGAAGCTTTCTTT.

The chain recombines TRBV7-3 with TRBJ2-2; the match to TRBD2 covers 8 bases. This CDR3 has 15 residues. V lost 5 bases to trimming and J lost 5 bases; unmatched junction nucleotides: 7. The germline V gene encodes CDR1 SGHTA and CDR2 FQGTGA. In DNA, the CDR3 is TGTGCCAGCAGCCCGTCAGCGGGAGTTACCGGGGAGCTGTTTTTT. Protein sequence: CASSPSAGVTGELFF.

The chain links TRBV10-3 to TRBJ2-3; 11 positions agree with TRBD2. Germline CDR1 is ENHRY and CDR2 is SYGVKD. V shed 5 bases and J 5 bases; nucleotides not matched to a gene: 6. The CDR3 spans 15 residues. In nucleotides, the CDR3 is TGTGCCATCAGTCCCCGACTAGCGGGAATAGATACGCAGTATTTT. It yields the protein CAISPRLAGIDTQYF.

The rearrangement uses TRBV5-1 and TRBJ2-3; TRBD2 agrees at 10 bases. J was trimmed by 3 bases and V by 3 bases; bases with no gene match: 7. The germline gives CDR1 SGHRS, CDR2 YFSETQ. This CDR3 region has 16 residues. This CDR3 is CASSSGGSGRTDTQYF. The DNA of the CDR3 is TGCGCCAGCAGCTCCGGGGGTAGCGGGAGGACAGATACGCAGTATTTT. The variable domain in full, completed from reference TRBV5-1 and TRBJ2-3, reads KAGVTQTPRYLIKTRGQQVTLSCSPISGHRSVSWYQQTPGQGLQFLFEYFSETQRNKGNFPGRFSGRQFSNSRSEMNVSTLELGDSALYLCASSSGGSGRTDTQYFGPGTRLTVL.

The V and J genes are TRBV6-5 and TRBJ1-1; maybe TRBD1 (5 bases). V lost 2 bases and J 4 bases, leaving 8 bases between the germline ends. CDR1 is MNHEY, CDR2 SVGAGI, per germline. The CDR3 runs 13 residues. In nucleotides, the CDR3 is TGTGCCAGCAGTTACACGGACACCACTGAAGCTTTCTTT. Residues: CASSYTDTTEAFF.

V gene TRBV5-1 combines with J gene TRBJ2-3; 11 bases are shared with TRBD1. V shed 7 bases and J 6 bases; nucleotides not matched to a gene: 4. CDR3 size: 13 residues. The germline gives CDR1 SGHRS, CDR2 YFSETQ. The CDR3 here is CASEWDRGDTQYF. The DNA for the CDR3 is TGCGCCAGCGAATGGGACAGGGGGGATACGCAGTATTTT.

The rearrangement uses TRBV25-1 and TRBJ1-1; D perhaps matches TRBD1 (5 bases). V shed 8 bases and J shed 7 bases, with 11 bases lying between them. The CDR3 covers 11 residues. Germline V gives CDR1 MGHDK, CDR2 SYGVNS. The CDR3 nucleotides are TGTGCCAGCGGGGGGGGTATTGAAGCTTTCTTT. Its translation is CASGGGIEAFF.

V is TRBV6-2 or TRBV6-3 and J is TRBJ2-7; 10 bases map to TRBD2. Trimming took 5 bases from V and 1 from J; bases not matched to a gene: 14. Germline CDR1 is MNHEY and CDR2 is SVGEGT. The CDR3 is 18 amino acids. As DNA, the CDR3 is TGTGCCAGCAGTCGCTTTCAGGCTAGCGGGAGTCGGTCCTACGAGCAGTACTTC. It encodes CASSRFQASGSRSYEQYF.

A single count supports this clone. The chain employs TRBV11-2 and TRBJ2-3, with 7 bases fitting TRBD2. This CDR3 region has 16 residues. The V segment lost 5 bases and the J segment 0 bases; nucleotides outside the gene matches: 8. Germline CDR1 and CDR2: SGHAT and FQNNGV. The CDR3 here is CASSTTSAASTDTQYF. DNA for the CDR3: TGTGCCAGCAGCACCACTAGCGCCGCTAGCACAGATACGCAGTATTTT.

The chain has TRBV30 and TRBJ1-2; 8 nucleotides match TRBD1. Trimming took 7 bases from V and 0 from J; bases not matched to a gene: 7. Looked up from germline, CDR1 is GTSNPN and CDR2 is SVGIG (reference sequence). The CDR3 spans 14 residues. The CDR3 DNA is TGTGCCTCCCGGGACAGGAGAGCTAACTATGGCTACACCTTC. Encoded protein: CASRDRRANYGYTF.

This sequence joins TRBV6-5 and TRBJ2-7, with 8 nucleotides matching TRBD2. The CDR3 runs 13 residues. The V segment lost 9 bases and the J segment 3 bases; nucleotides outside the gene matches: 7. The germline V gene encodes CDR1 MNHEY and CDR2 SVGAGI. The CDR3: CASQTSGYYEQYF. The CDR3 bases are TGTGCCAGTCAAACTAGCGGCTACTACGAGCAGTACTTC.

This clone was detected once. The genes are TRBV5-1 and TRBJ1-2; a weak D match, TRBD1 (5 bases). The germline V and J ends were trimmed by 4 bases and 6 bases, with 13 bases remaining between them. Germline V lookup: CDR1 SGHRS, CDR2 YFSETQ. There are 13 residues in the CDR3. CDR3 DNA: TGCGCCAGCAGCCTCCAGGGTGAGGATGGCTACACCTTC. Translated: CASSLQGEDGYTF.

The chain recombines TRBV13 with TRBJ2-3; 13 bases match TRBD2. Germline CDR1 PRHDT, CDR2 FYEKMQ (reference sequence). V was pared by 3 bases and J by 4 bases, with 10 bases of the junction left unmatched. The CDR3 runs to 18 residues. The CDR3 DNA sequence: TGTGCCAGCAGCTTCGGACTAGCGGGAGTGGAGCGCGCAGATACGCAGTATTTT. This translates into CASSFGLAGVERADTQYF. The complete variable domain, with remaining parts taken from reference TRBV13 and TRBJ2-3, reads AAGVIQSPRHLIKEKRETATLKCYPIPRHDTVYWYQQGPGQDPQFLISFYEKMQSDKGSIPDRFSAQQFSDYHSELNMSSLELGDSALYFCASSFGLAGVERADTQYFGPGTRLTVL.

This chain uses TRBV6-6 with TRBJ2-7, with 10 nucleotides matching TRBD2. The V segment lost 5 bases and the J segment 2 bases; nucleotides outside the gene matches: 6. The CDR3 loop spans 15 amino acids. CDR1 and CDR2 from the germline V gene are MNHNY and SVGAGI (reference sequence). The DNA of the CDR3 is TGTGCCAGCAGTAAGGGACTAGCGACAACCTACGAGCAGTACTTC. Protein: CASSKGLATTYEQYF.